This note documents a single T cell receptor beta chain sequence. What it recognizes is unknown. This sample stems from a study of cytomegalovirus exposure and HLA in healthy donors. Study-wide context: The platform used for the 95 to 150 validation repertoires matched that of the 666 first-cohort repertoires, a later analysis reported. Study-level findings and limits: Investigators reported some 150 TCR beta chains as tied to cytomegalovirus. Later, an analysis found that TCR clusters from the first cohort tended to co-occur in the roughly 110 validation repertoires.

The study drew the donors from its approximately 120-subject validation cohort, separate from the roughly 710-subject first cohort. From germline, CDR1 is SGHTA and CDR2 FQGTGA. With 7 bases removed from V and 0 bases from J, the gap between germline ends came to 16 bases. The CDR3 contains 16 residues. Clones were sequenced by immunoSEQ multiplex PCR, and TCRdb holds only the in-frame ones, with some missing. The data hold 110,000 to 150,000 clones, with 88% observed a single time. The sample taken for sequencing was PBMCs. This rearrangement joins TRBV7-3 to TRBJ1-3, with a possible D match to TRBD1 (6 bases). This sequence originates from a woman younger than 35 in good health and CMV-seropositive. In nucleotides, the CDR3 is TGTGCCAGCACCCTGGGGGCCGACAGCTCTGGAAACACCATATATTTT. Protein sequence: CASTLGADSSGNTIYF. The full variable domain, completed using reference TRBV7-3 and TRBJ1-3, is GAGVSQTPSNKVTEKGKYVELRCDPISGHTALYWYRQSLGQGPEFLIYFQGTGAADDSGLPNDRFFAVRPEGSVSTLKIQRTERGDSAVYLCASTLGADSSGNTIYFGEGSWLTVV.